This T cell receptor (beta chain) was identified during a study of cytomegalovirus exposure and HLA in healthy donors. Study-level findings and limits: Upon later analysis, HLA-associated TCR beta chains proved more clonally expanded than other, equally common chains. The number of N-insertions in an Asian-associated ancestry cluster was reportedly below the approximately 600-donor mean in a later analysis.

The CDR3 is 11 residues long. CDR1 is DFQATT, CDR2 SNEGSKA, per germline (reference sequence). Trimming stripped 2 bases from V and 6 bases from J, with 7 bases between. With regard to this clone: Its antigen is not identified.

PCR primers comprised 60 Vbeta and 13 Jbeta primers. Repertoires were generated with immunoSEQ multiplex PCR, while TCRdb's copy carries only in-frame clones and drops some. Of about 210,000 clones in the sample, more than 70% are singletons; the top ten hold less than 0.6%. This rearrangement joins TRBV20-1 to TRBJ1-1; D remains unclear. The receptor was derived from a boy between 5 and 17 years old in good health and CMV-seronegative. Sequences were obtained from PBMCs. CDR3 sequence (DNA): TGCAGTGCTAGATCTTCGGCTGAAGCTTTCTTT. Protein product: CSARSSAEAFF.